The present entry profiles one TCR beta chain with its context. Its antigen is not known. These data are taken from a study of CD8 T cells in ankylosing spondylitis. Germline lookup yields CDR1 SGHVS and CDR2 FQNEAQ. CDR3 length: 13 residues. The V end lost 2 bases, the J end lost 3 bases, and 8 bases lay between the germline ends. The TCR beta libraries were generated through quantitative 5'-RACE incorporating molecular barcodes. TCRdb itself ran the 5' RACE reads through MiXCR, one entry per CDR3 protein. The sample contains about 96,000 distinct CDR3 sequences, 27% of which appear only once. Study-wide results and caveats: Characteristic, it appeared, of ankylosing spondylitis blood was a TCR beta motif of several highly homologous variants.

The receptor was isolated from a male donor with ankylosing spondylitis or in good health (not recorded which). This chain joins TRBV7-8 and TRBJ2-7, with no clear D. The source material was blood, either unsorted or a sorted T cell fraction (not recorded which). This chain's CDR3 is CASSLPPDYEQYF. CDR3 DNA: TGTGCCAGCAGCTTACCCCCGGACTACGAGCAGTACTTC.